This T cell receptor (beta chain) was captured in a study of radiotherapy plus CTLA-4 blockade in lung cancer. Study overall: Objective responses were observed in around 17% of patients, and disease control was achieved by roughly 31%. Study-wide findings and caveats: According to reports, early shifts in blood T cell clones, alongside interferon-beta, forecast response most accurately. Expansion in blood of tumor-derived TCR clones was seen after radiotherapy plus ipilimumab.

Method: immunoSEQ multiplex PCR; TCRdb's copy keeps in-frame clones and lacks some. The data contain approximately 89,000 clones, 78% of them singletons. This clone was seen a few times. Its matching antigen is unknown. Sequenced material: peripheral blood, taken from a patient treated with radiotherapy plus ipilimumab. The TCR was taken from a human donor with non-small cell lung cancer who had a partial response to radiotherapy plus ipilimumab. Some clones in this sample may be carry-over from other donors' samples.

The CDR3 reads CAWSTGTDTQYF. CDR3 nucleotide sequence: TGTGCCTGGAGTACGGGAACAGATACGCAGTATTTT. This chain joins TRBV30 and TRBJ2-3, with D possibly being TRBD2 (5 bases). The CDR3 sequence is 12 residues long. The V gene lost 2 bases and the J gene lost 3 bases, with 6 bases spanning the gap. Germline loops: CDR1 GTSNPN, CDR2 SVGIG (reference sequence). The full variable domain, rest sourced from reference TRBV30 and TRBJ2-3, is SQTIHQWPATLVQPVGSPLSLECTVEGTSNPNLYWYRQAAGRGLQLLFYSVGIGQISSEVPQNLSASRPQDRQFILSSKKLLLSDSGFYLCAWSTGTDTQYFGPGTRLTVL.